This passage covers 8 T cell receptor beta chains from one sample sequenced in a study of blood T cell repertoires in COVID-19. Assay: immunoSEQ multiplex PCR; the TCRdb copy retains only in-frame clones and omits some. This sample has 72,000 or so clones; roughly 86% occur once, and the top ten carry about 12%. Sequencing was performed on peripheral blood. The receptors here all came from a woman aged 60-70 years with acute or convalescent COVID-19.

This rearrangement joins TRBV11-2 to TRBJ2-7; TRBD2 is a possible D gene (7 bases). The V end was cut by 6 bases, the J end by 5 bases, with 23 bases between. This CDR3 is 16 amino acids long. CDR1 is SGHAT and CDR2 is FQNNGV in the germline V gene. The DNA for the CDR3 is TGTGCCAGCAGGAAGGTGGGGGGGGCGTACGTCCACGAGCAGTACTTC. Translating gives CASRKVGGAYVHEQYF.

The chain employs TRBV18 and TRBJ2-7, with 8 bases matching TRBD1. With 1 base clipped from V and 2 bases from J, the junction kept 7 bases outside the gene matches. CDR1 and CDR2 (germline): KGHSH, LQKENI. This CDR3 has 16 amino acids. CDR3 sequence (DNA): TGTGCCAGCTCACCACGGGGACAGGCGGTCGCCTACGAGCAGTACTTC. This translates into CASSPRGQAVAYEQYF.

The chain's CDR3 is CASSQGIGGLDYGYTF. DNA for the CDR3: TGTGCCAGCAGCCAAGGGATTGGGGGCCTCGACTATGGCTACACCTTC. The genes are TRBV4-2 and TRBJ1-2, with D perhaps TRBD1 (6 bases). CDR1 and CDR2 (germline): LGHNA, YNFKEQ. Trimming shortened V by 1 base and J by 3 bases, and 15 bases separated the two germline ends. This CDR3 is 16 amino acids long.

V gene TRBV7-8 combines with J gene TRBJ2-7; 9 bases line up with TRBD2. Looked up from germline, CDR1 is SGHVS and CDR2 is FQNEAQ. This CDR3 comprises 15 residues. Unmatched junction bases numbered 5, after V lost 5 bases and J lost 0 bases. The CDR3 is CASSLSTSGSYEQYF. The CDR3 nucleotides are TGTGCCAGCAGCCTATCGACTAGCGGCTCCTACGAGCAGTACTTC.

The chain is built from TRBV12-5 and TRBJ2-3, with 8 nucleotides matching TRBD2. The CDR3 totals 15 residues. Losses at the gene ends were 2 bases for V and 4 bases for J; bases not matched to a gene: 5. Germline CDR1 reads LGHNT; CDR2 reads FRNRAP. Here the CDR3 DNA reads TGTGCTAGTGGTTTGCGGCGGGGGGCCTCAGATACGCAGTATTTT. Protein: CASGLRRGASDTQYF.

The rearrangement joins TRBV5-1 to TRBJ2-1; a possible D gene is TRBD2 (6 bases). From germline, CDR1 is SGHRS and CDR2 YFSETQ. CDR3 length: 15 residues. Deletions cut 2 bases from V and 3 bases from J, with 12 bases between. The CDR3, as DNA: TGCGCCAGCAGCTTCACACGGGGGATCTACAATGAGCAGTTCTTC. This gives the protein CASSFTRGIYNEQFF.

The chain couples TRBV18 to TRBJ1-1, with TRBD1 identical over 8 bases. CDR3 size: 17 residues. With 3 bases clipped from V and 0 bases from J, the junction kept 9 bases outside the gene matches. The V gene's germline CDR1 is KGHSH and CDR2 LQKENI. CDR3 in DNA: TGTGCCAGCTCACCGGGGCAGGGGGCCCTTATGAACACTGAAGCTTTCTTT. This gives the protein CASSPGQGALMNTEAFF.

This clone was seen only a few times. The chain joins TRBV25-1 to TRBJ2-2, with 9 bases aligning to TRBD2. Germline V CDR1 and CDR2: MGHDK, SYGVNS. This CDR3 comprises 16 residues. The J segment lost 6 bases and the V segment lost 7 bases, leaving 12 bases of the junction unmatched. CDR3 DNA sequence: TGTGCCAGCATCGAATCCGGGACTAGCAGTGCCGGGGAGCTGTTTTTT. Its protein product is CASIESGTSSAGELFF.